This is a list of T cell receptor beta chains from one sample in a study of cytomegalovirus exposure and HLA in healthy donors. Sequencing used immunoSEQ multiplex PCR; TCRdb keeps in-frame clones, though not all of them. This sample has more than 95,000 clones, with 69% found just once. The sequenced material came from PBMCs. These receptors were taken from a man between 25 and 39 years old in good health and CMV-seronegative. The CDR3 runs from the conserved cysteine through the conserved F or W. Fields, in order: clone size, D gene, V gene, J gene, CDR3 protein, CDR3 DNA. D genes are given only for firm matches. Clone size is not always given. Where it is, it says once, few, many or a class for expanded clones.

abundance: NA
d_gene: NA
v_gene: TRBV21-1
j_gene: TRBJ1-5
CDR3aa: CASSSTTDREKQPQHF
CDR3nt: TGTGCCAGCAGCTCGACTACGGACAGGGAGAAACAGCCCCAGCATTTT

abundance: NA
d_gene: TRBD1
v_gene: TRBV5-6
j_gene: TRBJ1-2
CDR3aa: CASSLDRDGYTF
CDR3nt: TGTGCCAGCAGCCTGGACAGGGACGGCTACACCTTC

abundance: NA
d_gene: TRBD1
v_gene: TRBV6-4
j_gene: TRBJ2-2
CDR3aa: CASSGRDRRTGELFF
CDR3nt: TGTGCCAGCAGTGGCCGGGACAGAAGGACCGGGGAGCTGTTTTTT

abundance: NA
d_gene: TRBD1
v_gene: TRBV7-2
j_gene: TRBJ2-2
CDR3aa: CASSLLDRANTGELFF
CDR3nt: TGTGCCAGCAGCTTGTTAGACAGGGCCAACACCGGGGAGCTGTTTTTT

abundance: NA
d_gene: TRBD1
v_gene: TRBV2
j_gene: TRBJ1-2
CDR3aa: CASSGQGEGYTF
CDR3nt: TGTGCCAGCAGCGGACAGGGAGAAGGCTACACCTTC

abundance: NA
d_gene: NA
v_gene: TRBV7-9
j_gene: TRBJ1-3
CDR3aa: CASSLDRVSGNTIYF
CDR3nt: TGTGCCAGCAGCTTAGACAGGGTCTCTGGAAACACCATATATTTT

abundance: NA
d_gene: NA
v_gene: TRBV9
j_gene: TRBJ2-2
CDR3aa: CASSVDGGIGTGELFF
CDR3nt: TGTGCCAGCAGCGTAGACGGGGGTATTGGCACCGGGGAGCTGTTTTTT

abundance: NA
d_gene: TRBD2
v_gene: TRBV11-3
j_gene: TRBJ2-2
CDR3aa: CASSPRTSGDSGELFF
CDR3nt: TGTGCCAGCAGCCCTAGGACTAGCGGAGACTCCGGGGAGCTGTTTTTT

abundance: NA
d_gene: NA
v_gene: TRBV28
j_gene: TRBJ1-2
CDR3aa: CASSLTGSYGYTF
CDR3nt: TGTGCCAGCAGTTTAACAGGGAGCTATGGCTACACCTTC

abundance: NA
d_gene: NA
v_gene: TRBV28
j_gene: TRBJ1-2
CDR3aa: CASSSRQYGYTF
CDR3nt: TGTGCCAGCAGTTCAAGACAATATGGCTACACCTTC

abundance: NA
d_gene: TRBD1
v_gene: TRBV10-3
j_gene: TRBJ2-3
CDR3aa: CAIMRDRGSDTQYF
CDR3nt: TGTGCCATCATGCGGGACAGGGGATCAGATACGCAGTATTTT

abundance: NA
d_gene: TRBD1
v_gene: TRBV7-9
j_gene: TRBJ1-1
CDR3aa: CASSTRQGVRAFF
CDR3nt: TGTGCCAGCAGCACCCGACAGGGTGTTCGAGCTTTCTTT

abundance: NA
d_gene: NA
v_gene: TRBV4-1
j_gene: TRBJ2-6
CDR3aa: CASSQVGRFGANVLTF
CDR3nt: TGCGCCAGCAGCCAAGTAGGGAGGTTTGGGGCCAACGTCCTGACTTTC

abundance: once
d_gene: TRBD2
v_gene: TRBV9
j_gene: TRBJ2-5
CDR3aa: CASSVSSGEETQYF
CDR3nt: TGTGCCAGCAGCGTATCTAGCGGGGAAGAGACCCAGTACTTC

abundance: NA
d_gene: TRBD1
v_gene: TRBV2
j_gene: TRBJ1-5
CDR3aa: CATNGQVNDNQPQHF
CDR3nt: TGTGCCACCAACGGACAGGTAAACGACAATCAGCCCCAGCATTTT

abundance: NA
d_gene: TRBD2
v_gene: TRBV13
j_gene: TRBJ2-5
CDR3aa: CASSLHSGRPIQETQYF
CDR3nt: TGTGCCAGCAGCCTCCATAGCGGGAGGCCGATCCAAGAGACCCAGTACTTC

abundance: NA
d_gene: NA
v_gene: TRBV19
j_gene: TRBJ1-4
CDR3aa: CASSMTGPSGEKLFF
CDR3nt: TGTGCCAGTAGTATGACAGGCCCCTCGGGAGAAAAACTGTTTTTT

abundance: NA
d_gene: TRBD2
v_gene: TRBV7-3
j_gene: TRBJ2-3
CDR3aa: CASSPSGRGTDTQYF
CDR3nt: TGTGCCAGCAGCCCTAGCGGGAGGGGGACAGATACGCAGTATTTT

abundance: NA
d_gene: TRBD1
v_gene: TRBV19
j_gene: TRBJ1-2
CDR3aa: CASSQTGQGNYGYTF
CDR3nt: TGTGCCAGTAGTCAAACGGGACAGGGGAACTATGGCTACACCTTC

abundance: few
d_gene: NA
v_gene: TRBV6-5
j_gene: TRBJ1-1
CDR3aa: CASSSEVGNTEAFF
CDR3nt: TGTGCCAGCAGTTCGGAGGTCGGGAACACTGAAGCTTTCTTT

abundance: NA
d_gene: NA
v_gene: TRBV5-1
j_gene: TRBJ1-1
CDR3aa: CASSPGVNTEAFF
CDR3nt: TGCGCCAGCAGCCCCGGGGTAAACACTGAAGCTTTCTTT

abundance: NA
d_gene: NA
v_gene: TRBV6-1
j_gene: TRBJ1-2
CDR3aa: CASSRDINYGYTF
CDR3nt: TGTGCCAGCAGTCGGGACATCAACTATGGCTACACCTTC

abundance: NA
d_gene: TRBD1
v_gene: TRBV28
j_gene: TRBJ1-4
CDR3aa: CASSLSTGGLKEKLFF
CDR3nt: TGTGCCAGCAGTCTATCAACAGGGGGCCTGAAGGAAAAACTGTTTTTT

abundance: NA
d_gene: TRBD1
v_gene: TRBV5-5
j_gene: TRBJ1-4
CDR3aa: CASSSTGAYGEKLFF
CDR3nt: TGTGCCAGCAGCTCGACAGGGGCATATGGTGAAAAACTGTTTTTT

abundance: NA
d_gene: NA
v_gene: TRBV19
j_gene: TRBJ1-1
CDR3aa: CASDPQGRTEAFF
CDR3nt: TGTGCCAGTGACCCACAGGGTCGGACTGAAGCTTTCTTT

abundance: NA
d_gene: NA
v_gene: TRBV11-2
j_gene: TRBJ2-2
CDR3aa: CASGLDRSGELFF
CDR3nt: TGTGCCAGCGGACTCGATAGGTCCGGGGAGCTGTTTTTT

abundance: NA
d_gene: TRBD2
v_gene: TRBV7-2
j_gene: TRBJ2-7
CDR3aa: CASSPGPSILAGESEQYF
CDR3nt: TGTGCCAGCAGCCCGGGCCCAAGTATCCTAGCGGGAGAATCCGAGCAGTACTTC

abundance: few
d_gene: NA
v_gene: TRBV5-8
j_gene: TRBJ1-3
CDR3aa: CASSVSSGNTIYF
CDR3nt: TGTGCCAGCAGTGTTTCTTCTGGAAACACCATATATTTT

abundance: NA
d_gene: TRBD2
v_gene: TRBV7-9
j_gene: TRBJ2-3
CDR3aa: CASRPTSGSRTDTQYF
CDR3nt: TGTGCCAGCAGGCCAACTAGCGGGAGCCGCACAGATACGCAGTATTTT

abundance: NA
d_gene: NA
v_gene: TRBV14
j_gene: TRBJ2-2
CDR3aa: CASSQGWPNTGELFF
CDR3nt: TGTGCCAGCAGCCAAGGGTGGCCAAACACCGGGGAGCTGTTTTTT

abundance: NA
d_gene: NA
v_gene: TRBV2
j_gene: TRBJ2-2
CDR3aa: CASSEASGGFFTGELFF
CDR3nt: TGTGCCAGCAGTGAAGCTAGCGGCGGGTTTTTCACCGGGGAGCTGTTTTTT

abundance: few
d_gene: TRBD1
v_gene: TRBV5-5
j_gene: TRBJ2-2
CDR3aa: CASSPRDRINTGELFF
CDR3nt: TGTGCCAGCAGTCCCCGGGACAGAATTAACACCGGGGAGCTGTTTTTT

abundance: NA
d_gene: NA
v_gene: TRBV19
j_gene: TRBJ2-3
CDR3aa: CASSIGRERNTQYF
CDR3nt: TGTGCCAGTAGTATAGGTCGGGAGAGGAATACGCAGTATTTT

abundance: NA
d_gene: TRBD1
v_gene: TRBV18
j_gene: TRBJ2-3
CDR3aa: CASSPRNRGEADTQYF
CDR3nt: TGTGCCAGCTCACCGCGGAACAGGGGAGAGGCAGATACGCAGTATTTT

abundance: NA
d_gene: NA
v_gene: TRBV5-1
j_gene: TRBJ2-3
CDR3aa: CASSLFVTGSEDTQYF
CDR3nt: TGCGCCAGCAGCTTGTTCGTCACAGGGAGTGAAGATACGCAGTATTTT

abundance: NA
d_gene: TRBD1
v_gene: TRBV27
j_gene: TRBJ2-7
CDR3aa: CASSPQTGGGIVYEQYF
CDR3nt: TGTGCCAGCAGTCCCCAGACAGGGGGCGGAATTGTCTACGAGCAGTACTTC

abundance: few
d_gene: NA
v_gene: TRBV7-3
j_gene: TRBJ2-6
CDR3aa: CASSPFLTGANVLTF
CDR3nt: TGTGCCAGCAGCCCGTTCCTAACTGGGGCCAACGTCCTGACTTTC

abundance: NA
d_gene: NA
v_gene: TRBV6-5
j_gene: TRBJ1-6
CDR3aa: CASSYSSGDSPLHF
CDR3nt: TGTGCCAGCAGTTACTCAAGCGGAGATTCACCCCTCCACTTT

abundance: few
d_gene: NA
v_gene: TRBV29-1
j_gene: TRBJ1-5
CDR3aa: CSVNDSPGGNQPQHF
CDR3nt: TGCAGCGTCAACGACTCCCCGGGGGGCAATCAGCCCCAGCATTTT

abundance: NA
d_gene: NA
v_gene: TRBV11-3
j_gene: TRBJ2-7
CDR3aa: CASSPSTGTVYEQYF
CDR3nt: TGTGCCAGCAGCCCCTCCACAGGAACCGTCTACGAGCAGTACTTC

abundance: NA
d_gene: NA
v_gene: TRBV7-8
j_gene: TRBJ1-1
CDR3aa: CASSLLVGKNTEAFF
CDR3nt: TGTGCCAGCAGCTTACTGGTCGGGAAGAACACTGAAGCTTTCTTT

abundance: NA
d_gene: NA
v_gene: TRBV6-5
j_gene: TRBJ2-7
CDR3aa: CASTRAPGYEQYF
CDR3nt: TGTGCCAGCACCAGGGCCCCGGGCTACGAGCAGTACTTC

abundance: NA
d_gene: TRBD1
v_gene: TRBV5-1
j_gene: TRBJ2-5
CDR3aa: CASSSSTGTGSTRETQYF
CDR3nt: TGCGCCAGCAGCTCCAGTACCGGGACAGGATCGACCCGGGAGACCCAGTACTTC

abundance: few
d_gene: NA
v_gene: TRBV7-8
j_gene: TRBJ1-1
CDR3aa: CASSPTGNTEAFF
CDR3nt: TGTGCCAGCAGCCCGACAGGGAACACTGAAGCTTTCTTT

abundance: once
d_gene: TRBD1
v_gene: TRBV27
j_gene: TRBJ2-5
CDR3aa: CASTSLGQGKETQYF
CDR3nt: TGTGCCAGCACTTCTCTCGGACAGGGAAAAGAGACCCAGTACTTC

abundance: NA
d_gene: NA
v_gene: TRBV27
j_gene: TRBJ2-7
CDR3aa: CASTVPRGSIYEQYF
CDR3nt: TGTGCCAGCACTGTGCCACGGGGATCCATCTACGAGCAGTACTTC

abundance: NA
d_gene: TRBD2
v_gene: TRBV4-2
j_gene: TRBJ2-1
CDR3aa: CASSRSLALSSYNEQFF
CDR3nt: TGTGCCAGCAGCCGCTCACTAGCGCTGAGCTCCTACAATGAGCAGTTCTTC

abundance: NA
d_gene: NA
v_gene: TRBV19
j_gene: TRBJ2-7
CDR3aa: CASSEQEPGTYEQYF
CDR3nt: TGTGCCAGTAGTGAACAGGAACCTGGCACCTACGAGCAGTACTTC

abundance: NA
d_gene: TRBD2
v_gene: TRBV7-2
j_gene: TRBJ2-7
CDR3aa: CASSFAPSGSFPHEQYF
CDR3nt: TGTGCCAGCAGCTTCGCCCCCAGCGGGAGCTTTCCCCACGAGCAGTACTTC

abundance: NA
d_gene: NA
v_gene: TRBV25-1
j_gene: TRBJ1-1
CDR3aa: CASSERGGNTEAFF
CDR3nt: TGTGCCAGCAGTGAGAGAGGGGGGAACACTGAAGCTTTCTTT

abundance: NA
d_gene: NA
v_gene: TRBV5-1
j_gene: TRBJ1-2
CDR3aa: CASSRDTELANYGYTF
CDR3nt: TGCGCCAGCAGCCGGGACACCGAGTTAGCTAACTATGGCTACACCTTC

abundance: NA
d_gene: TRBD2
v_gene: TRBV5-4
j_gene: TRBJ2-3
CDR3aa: CASSLAPRSGISTDTQYF
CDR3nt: TGTGCCAGCAGCTTGGCTCCTCGGAGCGGGATCAGCACAGATACGCAGTATTTT

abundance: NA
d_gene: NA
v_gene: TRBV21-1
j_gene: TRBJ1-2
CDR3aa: CASSKAGFQGRDYGYTF
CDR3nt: TGTGCCAGCAGCAAAGCGGGTTTTCAGGGTAGGGACTATGGCTACACCTTC

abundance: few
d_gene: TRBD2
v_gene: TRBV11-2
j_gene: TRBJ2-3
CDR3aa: CASSLGGERDTDTQYF
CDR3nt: TGTGCCAGCAGCTTAGGAGGAGAGCGGGACACAGATACGCAGTATTTT

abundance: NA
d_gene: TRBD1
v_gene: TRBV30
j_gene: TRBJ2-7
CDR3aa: CACYRDSTYEQYF
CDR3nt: TGTGCCTGTTACCGGGACAGCACCTACGAGCAGTACTTC

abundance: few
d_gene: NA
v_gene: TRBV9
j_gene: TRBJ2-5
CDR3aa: CASSADRGSGETQYF
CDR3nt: TGTGCCAGCAGCGCGGACCGGGGGTCGGGAGAGACCCAGTACTTC

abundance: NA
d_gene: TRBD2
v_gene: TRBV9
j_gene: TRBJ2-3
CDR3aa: CASSALAGVSTDTQYF
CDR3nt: TGTGCCAGCAGCGCACTAGCGGGAGTAAGTACAGATACGCAGTATTTT